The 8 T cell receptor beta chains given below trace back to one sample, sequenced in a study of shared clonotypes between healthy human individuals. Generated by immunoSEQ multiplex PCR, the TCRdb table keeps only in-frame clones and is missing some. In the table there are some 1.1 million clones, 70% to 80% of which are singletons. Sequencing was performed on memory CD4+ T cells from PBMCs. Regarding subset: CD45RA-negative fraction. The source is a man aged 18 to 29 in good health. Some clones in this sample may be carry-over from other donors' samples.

The CDR3: CASSPETGQIINGYTF. The CDR3 bases are TGTGCCAGCTCACCAGAAACGGGACAGATAATAAATGGCTACACCTTC. The chain is built from TRBV18 and TRBJ1-2; 7 bases align to TRBD1. Germline loops: CDR1 KGHSH, CDR2 LQKENI. This CDR3 region has 16 residues. V trimming: 2 bases; J trimming: 6 bases; junction bases outside the gene matches: 12.

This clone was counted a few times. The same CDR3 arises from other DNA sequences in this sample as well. The CDR3 loop reads CSVHRGGTEAFF. CDR3 nucleotides: TGCAGCGTGCATAGGGGGGGGACTGAAGCTTTCTTT. The J gene is TRBJ1-1, the V gene TRBV29-1, with a possible D match to TRBD1 (6 bases). The CDR3 runs 12 residues. V gave up 6 bases and J gave up 5 bases, with 13 bases separating them. Germline V gene sequence: CDR1 SQVTM, CDR2 ANQGSEA.

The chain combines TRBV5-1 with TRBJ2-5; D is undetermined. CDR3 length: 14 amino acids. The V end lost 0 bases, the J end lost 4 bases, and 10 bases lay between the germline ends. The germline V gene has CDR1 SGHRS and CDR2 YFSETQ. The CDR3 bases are TGCGCCAGCAGCTTGGGCGACCCCGCAGAGACCCAGTACTTC. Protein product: CASSLGDPAETQYF.

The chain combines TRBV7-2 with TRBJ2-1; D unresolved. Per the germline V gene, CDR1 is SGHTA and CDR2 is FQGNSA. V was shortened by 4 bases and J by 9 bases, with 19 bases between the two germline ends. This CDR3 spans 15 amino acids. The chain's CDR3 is CASSYPRAITGEQFF. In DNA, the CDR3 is TGTGCCAGCAGCTACCCAAGGGCGATCACCGGTGAGCAGTTCTTC. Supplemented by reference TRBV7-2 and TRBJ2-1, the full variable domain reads GAGVSQSPSNKVTEKGKDVELRCDPISGHTALYWYRQSLGQGLEFLIYFQGNSAPDKSGLPSDRFSAERTGGSVSTLTIQRTQQEDSAVYLCASSYPRAITGEQFFGPGTRLTVL.

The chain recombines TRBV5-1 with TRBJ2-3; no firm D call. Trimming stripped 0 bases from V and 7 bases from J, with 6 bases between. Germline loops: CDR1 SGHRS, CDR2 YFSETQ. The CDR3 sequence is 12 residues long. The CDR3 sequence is CASSLDVYTQYF. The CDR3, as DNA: TGCGCCAGCAGCTTGGACGTCTATACGCAGTATTTT.

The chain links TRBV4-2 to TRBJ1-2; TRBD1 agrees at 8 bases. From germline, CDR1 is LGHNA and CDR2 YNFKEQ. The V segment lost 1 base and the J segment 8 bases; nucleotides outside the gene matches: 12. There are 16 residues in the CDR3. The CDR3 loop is CASSQGNFQGAAGYTF. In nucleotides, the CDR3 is TGTGCCAGCAGCCAAGGGAACTTCCAGGGGGCCGCGGGCTACACCTTC.

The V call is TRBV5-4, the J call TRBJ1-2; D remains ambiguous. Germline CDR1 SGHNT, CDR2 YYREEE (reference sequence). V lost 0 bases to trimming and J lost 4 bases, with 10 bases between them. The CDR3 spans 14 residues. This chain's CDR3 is CASSLDSHPYGYTF. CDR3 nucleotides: TGTGCCAGCAGCTTGGACAGCCACCCCTATGGCTACACCTTC.

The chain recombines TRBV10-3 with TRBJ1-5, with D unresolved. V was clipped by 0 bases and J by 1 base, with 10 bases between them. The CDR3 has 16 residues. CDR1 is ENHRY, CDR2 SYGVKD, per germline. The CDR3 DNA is TGTGCCATCAGTGAGTCGATGGTAGCCAGCAATCAGCCCCAGCATTTT. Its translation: CAISESMVASNQPQHF.